This TCR beta chain was sequenced for a study of cytomegalovirus exposure and HLA in healthy donors. Notes on the study in general: Researchers reported in a later analysis that common viral pathogens appeared linked to several top clusters. Rarity marked most TCR sequences, yet some public TCRs occurred in many donors. Earlier results showed most TCR beta V segments being productive about 87% or about 30% of the time. DRB1 had the most TCR associations and HLA-C the fewest, a later analysis found, with rates varying by HLA locus.

Details on this clone: Its antigen is still unknown.

Germline CDR1 is GTSNPN and CDR2 is SVGIG (reference sequence). The CDR3 is 10 residues long. Both 60 Vbeta primers and 13 Jbeta primers went into the PCR. Clones were sequenced by immunoSEQ multiplex PCR, and TCRdb holds only the in-frame ones, with some missing. The repertoire holds around 150,000 clones, with about 82% as singletons. The chain is built from TRBV30 and TRBJ1-4; no reliable D call. The sequence came from a man aged 25 to 40 in good health. Sequencing used PBMCs. The CDR3 bases are TGTGGAGGGTCGTCTGAAAAACTGTTTTTT. This encodes CGGSSEKLFF.